A single T cell receptor beta chain is shown here with its context. The antigen is not known. The sample originates from a study of read filtering for tumor transcriptome and immune sequencing. About the research overall: Per sample, TCR-region reads ranged about 4 to 11 million by IR-seq, about 75 to 1,300 by RNA-seq.

Study-wide results and limits: IR-seq captured clonotypes deeper and more reliably than RNA-seq.

Germline values: CDR1 SQVTM, CDR2 ANQGSEA. V lost 7 bases and J lost 12; bases outside the gene matches: 9. CDR3 length equals 11 residues. Molecular barcoded adaptors covering alpha/delta and beta/gamma chains were used on 400 ng RNA. MiXCR, run by TCRdb on the reads, gives a single entry per CDR3 protein. The data show 60,000 to 80,000 distinct CDR3 sequences, approximately 13% seen once. Material for sequencing was a population of CD138-negative cells sorted from bone marrow. This rearrangement joins TRBV29-1 to TRBJ2-7, with 10 positions matching TRBD2. This clonotype was sampled from a donor aged 40 or older with multiple myeloma. This CDR3 reads CSGETSGSWYF. The DNA of the CDR3 is TGCAGCGGCGAGACTAGCGGGTCTTGGTACTTC.